This TCR beta chain was recorded in a study of blood T cell repertoires in COVID-19. Overall study: T cells, B-cell-depleted T cells, or PBMCs supplied cDNA or gDNA.

The germline CDR1 and CDR2 sequences are KGHSH and LQKENI. With 3 bases removed from V and 4 bases from J, the gap between germline ends came to 22 bases. The CDR3 covers 18 residues. Recruits, aged roughly 18 to 95 years, lived in 25 or so US areas. Sequencing was performed with immunoSEQ multiplex PCR; in TCRdb, only in-frame clones are kept and a portion is missing. The table lists 250,000 or so clones, about four fifths of them singletons, with around 3.7% in the top ten. This sequence joins TRBV18 and TRBJ1-5; possibly TRBD1 for D (5 bases). Sequenced material: PBMCs or T cells enriched from blood (not recorded which). The sequence was collected from a man in his fifties or sixties who had recovered from COVID-19. The chain's CDR3 is CASSPVPAAGGKNQPQHF. For the CDR3, the DNA is TGTGCCAGCTCACCCGTACCGGCCGCGGGGGGTAAAAATCAGCCCCAGCATTTT.